These 5 T cell receptor beta chains were sequenced from one sample in a study of T cells in localized non-small cell lung cancer. TCRdb's table, derived via immunoSEQ multiplex PCR, lists solely in-frame clones and lacks some. The sample has roughly 26,000 clones; around 85% are singletons. This sample comprised peripheral blood, obtained before any cancer treatment. Every receptor here comes from an older female donor with stage II squamous cell lung carcinoma.

This clone was recorded once. The chain recombines TRBV7-8 with TRBJ2-7; 10 bases are shared with TRBD2. Germline CDR1 reads SGHVS; CDR2 reads FQNEAQ. This CDR3 has 18 residues. V dropped 1 base and J dropped 6; count of bases not matched to a gene: 15. The CDR3 sequence is CASSLVGTASGSLGEQYF. The CDR3 bases are TGTGCCAGCAGCTTAGTGGGGACAGCTAGCGGGAGTCTGGGCGAGCAGTACTTC.

The chain employs TRBV5-1 and TRBJ2-3, with D perhaps TRBD2 (6 bases). CDR3 length: 16 residues. V was pared by 6 bases and J by 4 bases, with 21 bases between. Germline CDR1 SGHRS, CDR2 YFSETQ. The CDR3 loop is CASTAPDYNLADTQYF. DNA for the CDR3: TGCGCCAGCACTGCCCCGGACTATAATCTCGCAGATACGCAGTATTTT.

This clone was recorded only once. The rearrangement uses TRBV19 and TRBJ2-6; no clear D gene. The CDR3 is 15 residues long. Germline-derived CDR1 and CDR2 are LNHDA and SQIVND (reference sequence). V shed 2 bases and J shed 2 bases, with 7 bases lying between them. CDR3 coding DNA: TGTGCCAGTAGTATATACTCCGCTGGGGCCAACGTCCTGACTTTC. It yields the protein CASSIYSAGANVLTF.

The V and J genes are TRBV7-9 and TRBJ2-5; D gene uncertain. With 2 bases removed from V and 2 bases from J, the gap between germline ends came to 9 bases. Germline CDR1 SEHNR, CDR2 FQNEAQ (reference sequence). CDR3 length: 14 amino acids. This CDR3 reads CASSLKGSQETQYF. The CDR3 coding sequence is TGTGCCAGCAGCTTAAAAGGTTCTCAAGAGACCCAGTACTTC.

Details on this clone: Other DNA sequences from this sample encode an identical CDR3 as well. The chain combines TRBV6-1 with TRBJ1-5; a weak D match, TRBD1 (6 bases). This CDR3 is 14 amino acids long. V was clipped by 6 bases and J by 3 bases, with 12 bases between them. Germline-derived CDR1 and CDR2 are MNHNS and SASEGT. CDR3 residues: CASSAGQLNQPQHF. In DNA, the CDR3 is TGTGCCAGCAGCGCCGGACAGCTCAATCAGCCCCAGCATTTT.